Listed here are 17 T cell receptor beta chains from one sample, sequenced in a study of tumor and adjacent non-tumor tissue in lung cancer (dated by TCRdb to the late 2010s). Preparation of the library involved multiplex PCR. The sample was run on an Illumina HiSeq 2500. TCRbeta libraries were constructed through three rounds of nested PCR with primers (Table S4) according to protocols modified from ARM-PCR. TCRdb passed the public sequencing reads through fastp at Q25 and MiXCR, retaining productive beta sequences. A single entry per CDR3 protein holds the most common genes and DNA from its merged rows. For this sample there are under 250,000 distinct CDR3 sequences; 60% to 85% appear just once. Approximately 26% of the sample comes from the top ten. RNA was isolated from bulk unsorted tissue, and RNA quality was assessed with a NanoDrop ND-1000 and an Agilent 2100. Material: lung tumor tissue. The receptors originated from a man aged 60-69 years with non-small cell lung cancer.

In the case of this clonotype: One junction end disagrees with the germline gene, perhaps due to a read error. CDR3 nucleotide sequence: TGCGCCAGCAACCAAAGAGGGGGCATCGACGAGCAGTACTTC. Its translation: CASNQRGGIDEQYF. This chain joins TRBV4-3 and TRBJ2-7; 7 bases fit TRBD1. The CDR3 loop spans 14 amino acids. The V gene's germline CDR1 is LGHNA and CDR2 YSLEER.

To note about this clonotype: One junction end disagrees with the germline gene, perhaps due to a read error. The V gene is TRBV11-2, the J gene TRBJ2-2; 7 positions match TRBD1. The CDR3 has 16 residues. Germline V gives CDR1 SGHAT, CDR2 FQNNGV. CDR3 sequence reads: CASSFKQGMNTGEPFF. In DNA, the CDR3 is TGTGCCAGCAGCTTTAAACAAGGCATGAACACAGGGGAGCCGTTTTTT.

Comments on this clonotype: This clone may be a read error of a much larger clone one base away. The rearrangement joins TRBV12-3 or TRBV12-4 to TRBJ2-1, with 9 nucleotides matching TRBD2. There are 13 residues in the CDR3. The CDR3 nucleotides read TGTGCCGGCAGGGGACTAGCCCCCAATGAGCAGTTCTTC. Translated: CAGRGLAPNEQFF.

The chain links TRBV5-5 to TRBJ2-3; 7 bases agree with TRBD2. V shed 1 base, J shed 2 bases, and the junction held 1 base outside the gene matches. This CDR3 has 14 residues. CDR1 and CDR2 from the germline V gene are SGHKS and YYEKEE (reference sequence). The CDR3, as DNA: TGTGCCAGCAGCTTGACTAGCGACACAGATACGCAGTATTTT. This codes for CASSLTSDTDTQYF. Drawing the rest from reference TRBV5-5 and TRBJ2-3, the complete variable domain is DAGVTQSPTHLIKTRGQQVTLRCSPISGHKSVSWYQQVLGQGPQFIFQYYEKEERGRGNFPDRFSARQFPNYSSELNVNALLLGDSALYLCASSLTSDTDTQYFGPGTRLTVL.

By share, this clonotype ranks as medium-sized. This chain joins TRBV12-3 or TRBV12-4 and TRBJ2-1; 11 positions match TRBD2. The CDR3 is 14 residues long. V lost 7 bases and J lost 7; bases outside the gene matches: 6. The CDR3 DNA is TGTGCCAGCAAGCCGGGACTAGCGGATAATGAGCAGTTCTTC. Translation gives CASKPGLADNEQFF.

This clonotype was detected a few times. A much larger clone lies one base from this, so it may be a read error. This chain connects TRBV11-1 to TRBJ1-6; possible D gene TRBD1, 5 bases. Germline CDR1 and CDR2: SGHAT and FQDESV (reference sequence). V shed 3 bases and J shed 13 bases, with 19 bases lying between them. The CDR3 covers 15 residues. The CDR3 spells CASSFRGRKNAPLHF. CDR3 DNA: TGTGCCAGCAGCTTCCGGGGCAGGAAAAACGCGCCCCTCCACTTT.

Notes on this clonotype: A much larger clone differs from this one at a single base, so this may be a read error. This rearrangement joins TRBV4-1 to TRBJ2-3, with TRBD2 as a possible D gene (7 bases). CDR3 size: 19 residues. Germline CDR1 MGHRA, CDR2 YSYEKL. DNA for the CDR3: TGCGGCAGCAGCCAAGACGGCGGCTACGGGGGGCCTTACACAGATACGCAGTATTTT. Its translation is CGSSQDGGYGGPYTDTQYF.

This clonotype was counted a single time. The chain employs TRBV10-2 and TRBJ2-7; 7 bases are a match to TRBD2. Germline V gives CDR1 WSHSY, CDR2 SAAADI. The V and J ends lost 2 bases and 10 bases, in that order; junction bases with no gene match: 11. CDR3 length: 14 amino acids. CDR3: CASSELAGVNGQYF. The CDR3 coding sequence is TGCGCCAGCAGTGAGCTGGCGGGAGTAAACGGACAGTACTTC.

This chain uses TRBV6-5 with TRBJ2-7; possibly TRBD1 or TRBD2 for D (6 bases each). The ends were cut back, 6 bases at V and 3 bases at J, with 18 bases in the middle. The CDR3 extends over 15 amino acids. CDR1 and CDR2 from the germline V gene are MNHEY and SVGAGI. The CDR3 nucleotides read TGTGCCAGCAGCCATGGGGGGACAAGTGACTACGAGCAGTACTTC. Its translation is CASSHGGTSDYEQYF.

In regard to this clonotype: Because the CDR3 is missing its conserved closing phenylalanine or tryptophan, this is likely a read error. Because the CDR3's place on the DNA is in doubt, the DNA is left out and the CDR3 is given as listed by TCRdb. The chain combines TRBV6-5 with TRBJ1-2. In germline, CDR1 is MNHEY, CDR2 SVGAGI. The CDR3 totals 14 residues, both ends included. The CDR3 region is CASSYGKLNYGYTI.

This clonotype was counted many times. The rearrangement uses TRBV5-1 and TRBJ1-3; TRBD1 is a possible D gene (5 bases). Per germline, CDR1 SGHRS and CDR2 YFSETQ. The CDR3 is 14 residues long. V lost 4 bases, J lost 2 bases, and 10 bases lay in between. Here the CDR3 DNA reads TGCGCCAGCAGCCTATCGGGACCTGGAAACACCATATATTTT. It codes for CASSLSGPGNTIYF.

A word on this clonotype: This could be a read error, since a much larger clone is one nucleotide away. This chain joins TRBV6-5 and TRBJ2-7; D ambiguous. CDR3 size: 13 residues. Germline CDR1 MNHEY, CDR2 SVGAGI. The CDR3 is CASSYLPSYERYF. In nucleotides, the CDR3 is TGTGCCAGCAGTTACCTACCTTCCTACGAGCGGTACTTC.

Notes on this clonotype: The CDR3 does not end in the conserved phenylalanine or tryptophan, so this is likely a read error. The rearrangement uses TRBV12-3 or TRBV12-4 and TRBJ1-1; TRBD1 might be the D (5 bases). This CDR3 contains 12 residues. CDR3 loop: CASRPEGPEAFI. CDR3 DNA: TGTGCCAGCAGGCCTGAGGGGCCTGAGGCTTTCATT.

Comments on this clonotype: At one of its ends the junction is not consistent with the germline gene, which may arise from a read error. V usage is TRBV4-3 and J usage is TRBJ1-5, with TRBD1 matching 7 bases. Germline CDR1 LGHNA, CDR2 YSLEER. The CDR3 runs 14 residues. CDR3 protein: CPSSLRTGDQPQHF. CDR3 nucleotides: TGCCCCAGCAGCCTCCGGACAGGTGATCAGCCTCAGCATTTT.

For this clonotype: The junction differs from germline at one of its ends, possibly a read error. The chain has TRBV29-1 and TRBJ2-5; 7 nucleotides match TRBD1. The V gene's germline CDR1 is SQVTM and CDR2 ANQGSEA. This CDR3 comprises 12 residues. The DNA for the CDR3 is TGCAGCGTGGGACAGTTCCAAGGGACCCGGTACTTC. Protein: CSVGQFQGTRYF.

A note on this clonotype: Just one base apart from a much larger clone, this may be a read error. V usage is TRBV29-1 and J usage is TRBJ2-4; D not certain. The CDR3 runs to 15 residues. The germline gives CDR1 SQVTM, CDR2 ANQGSEA. The CDR3 region has the DNA TGCAGCATTGAACAGAGTGGCAGAGCCAAAAACATTCAGTACTTC. Its translation: CSIEQSGRAKNIQYF.

On this clonotype: Because the CDR3 is missing its conserved closing phenylalanine or tryptophan, this is likely a read error. The chain joins TRBV11-3 to TRBJ2-7; D remains unclear. Germline lookup yields CDR1 SGHNT and CDR2 YENEEA. V lost 4 bases, J lost 3 bases, and 16 bases lay in between. This CDR3 contains 15 residues. CDR3 loop: CASSSSTGMDYEQYL. In DNA form, the CDR3 reads TGTGCCAGCAGCTCCTCAACGGGCATGGACTACGAGCAGTACTTA.